These 25 T cell receptor beta chains were all obtained from the same sample, sequenced in a study of T cell repertoires in cytomegalovirus infection. These receptors' antigens are unknown. TCRdb re-derived calls from the reads in MiXCR, one entry per CDR3 protein. The sample consists of roughly 170,000 distinct CDR3 sequences, about a fifth of them appearing once. The sample here was CD8+ T cells from cultured PBMCs, taken from culture after CMV antigen stimulation. All receptors derive from a human donor in good health (CMV status not recorded). Some clones in this sample may be carry-over from other donors' samples.

V is TRBV7-2 and J is TRBJ1-1; the D gene is possibly TRBD1 (5 bases). The V end was cut by 1 base, the J end by 4 bases, with 13 bases between. The CDR3 consists of 15 residues. Germline V gene data show CDR1 as SGHTA and CDR2 as FQGNSA. Here the CDR3 reads CASSLVGGGGTEAFF. As DNA, the CDR3 is TGTGCCAGCAGCTTAGTCGGCGGTGGGGGCACTGAAGCTTTCTTT. The full variable domain, its missing parts supplied by reference TRBV7-2 and TRBJ1-1, is GAGVSQSPSNKVTEKGKDVELRCDPISGHTALYWYRQSLGQGLEFLIYFQGNSAPDKSGLPSDRFSAERTGGSVSTLTIQRTQQEDSAVYLCASSLVGGGGTEAFFGQGTRLTVV.

This clonotype was observed a handful of times. CDR3 amino acids: CASSWRQLNEQFF. CDR3 nucleotide sequence: TGTGCCAGCAGCTGGAGACAGTTAAATGAGCAGTTCTTC. V and J are TRBV7-9 and TRBJ2-1; a possible D gene is TRBD1 (5 bases). Germline V gene sequence: CDR1 SEHNR, CDR2 FQNEAQ (reference sequence). Trimming took off 4 bases at V and 7 bases at J, with 11 bases between the two ends. This CDR3 has 13 amino acids.

This clonotype was found a few times. The chain couples TRBV7-6 to TRBJ1-5; 9 nucleotides agree with TRBD1. The CDR3 is 14 amino acids. V gave up 6 bases and J gave up 5 bases; unmatched junction bases: 5. CDR1 is SGHVS and CDR2 is FNYEAQ in the germline V gene. The CDR3 here is CASSPDRGDQPQHF. CDR3 DNA sequence: TGTGCCAGCAGTCCGGACAGGGGTGATCAGCCCCAGCATTTT.

The J gene is TRBJ2-7, the V gene TRBV7-2; weak D call: TRBD2 (5 bases). The CDR3 covers 14 residues. Germline CDR1 reads SGHTA; CDR2 reads FQGNSA. V dropped 1 base and J dropped 5 bases, with 12 bases sitting between them. The CDR3 DNA is TGTGCCAGCAGCTTAGTACCCACGGGGAACGAGCAGTACTTC. Amino acids: CASSLVPTGNEQYF.

The genes are TRBV10-3 and TRBJ2-7; 9 positions agree with TRBD1. V dropped 3 bases and J dropped 2; count of bases not matched to a gene: 5. Germline loops: CDR1 ENHRY, CDR2 SYGVKD. CDR3 length: 15 amino acids. Written as DNA, the CDR3 is TGTGCCATCAGTGATGAAGGACAGGGGACCTACGAGCAGTACTTC. It is translated as CAISDEGQGTYEQYF.

DNA of the CDR3: TGTGCCAGCAGCTTCCGGGGACAGCATTACGAGCAGTACTTC. Its translation is CASSFRGQHYEQYF. The chain combines TRBV7-2 with TRBJ2-7; the match to TRBD1 covers 7 bases. CDR3 length: 14 amino acids. J gave up 4 bases and V 3 bases, and 6 bases lay outside the gene matches. The germline CDR1 and CDR2 sequences are SGHTA and FQGNSA.

A few counts support this clonotype. V gene TRBV12-3 or TRBV12-4 combines with J gene TRBJ1-2, with D tentatively TRBD1 (5 bases). This CDR3 is built from 14 residues. V lost 3 bases, J lost 3 bases, and 11 bases lay in between. CDR3 loop: CASSFGGGYYGYTF. CDR3 DNA: TGTGCCAGCAGTTTCGGCGGGGGGTACTATGGCTACACCTTC.

Many counts were recorded for this clonotype. V and J are TRBV14 and TRBJ2-2; D not resolved. Germline V gene data show CDR1 as SGHDN and CDR2 as FVKESK. V was pared by 0 bases and J by 6 bases, with 5 bases between. CDR3 length: 13 amino acids. CDR3 amino acids: CASSQDWAGELFF. The CDR3 nucleotides read TGTGCCAGCAGCCAAGATTGGGCCGGGGAGCTGTTTTTT.

This clonotype was recorded a few times. The rearrangement joins TRBV25-1 to TRBJ1-1, with no clear D. Trimming left V 4 bases short and J 0 bases short, with 15 bases between. From germline, CDR1 is MGHDK and CDR2 SYGVNS. CDR3 length: 16 amino acids. The CDR3 coding sequence is TGTGCCAGCAGTGGACCGAATACCCGAATGAACACTGAAGCTTTCTTT. It yields the protein CASSGPNTRMNTEAFF.

There are a few counts of this clonotype. The chain employs TRBV6-2 or TRBV6-3 and TRBJ2-3; D is unclear. The CDR3 loop spans 11 amino acids. V was cut by 5 bases and J by 6 bases, with 6 bases left in between. Germline V gives CDR1 MNHEY, CDR2 SVGEGT. Here the CDR3 reads CASSVRDTQYF. CDR3 coding DNA: TGTGCCAGCAGTGTTAGGGATACGCAGTATTTT.

The rearrangement uses TRBV5-6 and TRBJ2-5; no reliable D call. Germline values: CDR1 SGHDT, CDR2 YYEEEE. Trimming shortened V by 3 bases and J by 1 base, and 16 bases separated the two germline ends. The CDR3 is made up of 16 amino acids. CDR3 bases: TGTGCCAGCAGCTCGGCGTGGGCAGGCAGCCAAGAGACCCAGTACTTC. As protein: CASSSAWAGSQETQYF.

This clonotype was seen a handful of times. The rearrangement uses TRBV19 and TRBJ1-1, with D uncertain. The CDR3 is 14 amino acids. Germline assignment: CDR1 LNHDA and CDR2 SQIVND (reference sequence). Trimming stripped 1 base from V and 0 bases from J, with 6 bases between. The chain's CDR3 is CASSIVALNTEAFF. The CDR3 DNA is TGTGCCAGTAGTATAGTAGCACTGAACACTGAAGCTTTCTTT.

The chain has TRBV12-3 or TRBV12-4 and TRBJ2-7; D perhaps matches TRBD2 (5 bases). Trimming took off 2 bases at V and 4 bases at J, with 9 bases between the two ends. The CDR3 is made up of 13 amino acids. The CDR3 bases are TGTGCCAGCAGTTTATTCCCGGGGTACGAGCAGTACTTC. Its protein product is CASSLFPGYEQYF.

This clonotype was observed a handful of times. The chain couples TRBV27 to TRBJ2-1; D call uncertain. V lost 4 bases and J 14 bases, leaving 18 bases between the germline ends. Germline CDR1 is MNHEY and CDR2 is SMNVEV (reference sequence). This CDR3 region has 13 residues. The CDR3 reads CASSSSGGPKEFF. CDR3 nucleotides: TGTGCCAGCAGTTCCTCGGGTGGCCCCAAGGAGTTCTTC.

The CDR3 DNA reads TGTGCCAGCAGCTACGGGACAGGGTGGAATGAGCAGTTCTTC. This codes for CASSYGTGWNEQFF. V usage is TRBV5-6 and J usage is TRBJ2-1; the match to TRBD1 covers 9 bases. Germline V gene lookup returns CDR1 SGHDT and CDR2 YYEEEE. The CDR3 covers 14 residues. V shed 3 bases and J 7 bases; nucleotides not matched to a gene: 5.

This clonotype was seen more than once but under ten times. CDR3 nucleotide sequence: TGTGCCACCAAACAGACAGGGGCGAACACCGGGGAGCTGTTTTTT. Residues: CATKQTGANTGELFF. This rearrangement joins TRBV24-1 to TRBJ2-2; 8 positions agree with TRBD1. The CDR3 extends over 15 amino acids. V dropped 8 bases and J dropped 0; count of bases not matched to a gene: 4. In germline, CDR1 is KGHDR, CDR2 SFDVKD.

The chain combines TRBV19 with TRBJ2-2; D may be TRBD1 (6 bases). CDR1 is LNHDA and CDR2 is SQIVND in the germline V gene (reference sequence). The germline V and J ends were trimmed by 6 bases and 7 bases, with 21 bases remaining between them. The CDR3 has 16 residues. The CDR3 region is CASRALSGATNGELFF. DNA for the CDR3: TGTGCCAGTAGGGCCCTTTCAGGGGCCACCAACGGGGAGCTGTTTTTT.

V gene TRBV19 combines with J gene TRBJ1-1; no clear D gene. The CDR3 has 14 amino acids. Germline CDR1 reads LNHDA; CDR2 reads SQIVND (reference sequence). The V end was cut by 1 base, the J end by 4 bases, with 10 bases between. CDR3 in DNA: TGTGCCAGTAGTATAGTTGGACGAAGCACTGAAGCTTTCTTT. Translation gives CASSIVGRSTEAFF.

The chain has TRBV6-1 and TRBJ1-4; D perhaps matches TRBD1 (6 bases). Germline V gene lookup returns CDR1 MNHNS and CDR2 SASEGT. V was clipped by 3 bases and J by 3 bases, with 17 bases between them. The CDR3 consists of 17 residues. CDR3 DNA sequence: TGTGCCAGCAGTGATCCCTCTGGGGGGGCGGCTAATGAAAAACTGTTTTTT. Its translation is CASSDPSGGAANEKLFF.

This clonotype occurred a few times. The chain combines TRBV6-2 or TRBV6-3 with TRBJ2-7, with 10 bases matching TRBD2. Looked up from germline, CDR1 is MNHEY and CDR2 is SVGEGT. The CDR3 is 15 amino acids. The junction had 9 bases not matched to a gene; V was cut back by 6 bases and J by 4 bases. The CDR3 loop reads CASSSPPSGGYEQYF. CDR3 nucleotides: TGTGCCAGCAGCTCCCCGCCTAGCGGGGGTTACGAGCAGTACTTC.

This sequence joins TRBV28 and TRBJ1-2, with D unclear. The CDR3 contains 14 residues. The germline V gene has CDR1 MDHEN and CDR2 SYDVKM. The germline V and J ends were trimmed by 7 bases and 0 bases, with 12 bases remaining between them. The CDR3 region is CASTPAGTNYGYTF. CDR3 in DNA: TGTGCCAGCACTCCCGCCGGAACTAACTATGGCTACACCTTC.

The genes are TRBV6-5 and TRBJ2-4, with D possibly being TRBD2 (5 bases). The germline V and J ends were trimmed by 0 bases and 9 bases, with 27 bases remaining between them. Germline assignment: CDR1 MNHEY and CDR2 SVGAGI. The CDR3 runs to 19 residues. In DNA, the CDR3 is TGTGCCAGCAGTTACTCGGATGGGAAGGGTAGAGCGGACTTAAGCATTCAGTACTTC. This encodes CASSYSDGKGRADLSIQYF.

The V gene is TRBV7-9, the J gene TRBJ2-7; D not resolved. The CDR3 covers 11 residues. V was trimmed by 7 bases and J by 3 bases, leaving 7 bases between them. Germline-derived CDR1 and CDR2 are SEHNR and FQNEAQ (reference sequence). This CDR3 is CASKPLYEQYF. The CDR3 nucleotides are TGTGCCAGCAAGCCCCTCTACGAGCAGTACTTC.

This clonotype was detected only a few times. The J gene is TRBJ1-2, the V gene TRBV28, with TRBD1 matching over 9 bases. V lost 2 bases and J lost 0; bases outside the gene matches: 1. This CDR3 region has 15 residues. Per germline, CDR1 MDHEN and CDR2 SYDVKM. Written as DNA, the CDR3 is TGTGCCAGCAGTTTAAGACAGGGGGCTAACTATGGCTACACCTTC. Amino acid sequence: CASSLRQGANYGYTF.

This sequence joins TRBV12-3 or TRBV12-4 and TRBJ1-3, with D perhaps matching TRBD1 (5 bases). Trimming stripped 5 bases from V and 4 bases from J, with 9 bases between. This CDR3 spans 13 amino acids. This chain's CDR3 is CASSNGAGNTIYF. The CDR3 bases are TGTGCCAGCAGTAACGGGGCCGGAAACACCATATATTTT.